The 9 T cell receptor beta chains below come from one sample, sequenced in a study of cytomegalovirus exposure and HLA in healthy donors. The study ran its PCR with 60 Vbeta and 13 Jbeta primers. TCRdb's table, derived via immunoSEQ multiplex PCR, lists solely in-frame clones and lacks some. The sample records about 120,000 clones, less than 90% being singletons. Sequencing input: PBMCs. These receptors originate from a man aged 18 to 35 in good health and CMV-seropositive.

The chain employs TRBV5-1 and TRBJ1-1, with D uncertain. V dropped 4 bases and J dropped 7 bases, with 8 bases sitting between them. Germline CDR1 SGHRS, CDR2 YFSETQ. The CDR3 contains 11 residues. DNA of the CDR3: TGCGCCAGCAGCCGGGGAATTGAAGCTTTCTTT. Translating gives CASSRGIEAFF. Together with reference TRBV5-1 and TRBJ1-1, the CDR3 gives the full variable domain: KAGVTQTPRYLIKTRGQQVTLSCSPISGHRSVSWYQQTPGQGLQFLFEYFSETQRNKGNFPGRFSGRQFSNSRSEMNVSTLELGDSALYLCASSRGIEAFFGQGTRLTVV.

The chain combines TRBV18 with TRBJ2-3; 8 nucleotides align to TRBD1. The V gene end was trimmed by 2 bases and the J gene end by 6 bases; junction bases not matched to a gene: 10. Germline values: CDR1 KGHSH, CDR2 LQKENI. The CDR3 spans 16 residues. The CDR3 bases are TGTGCCAGCTCACCATCAGGGGGCGCGGTTTTCGATACGCAGTATTTT. Translated: CASSPSGGAVFDTQYF.

V is TRBV5-5 and J is TRBJ1-6; 11 nucleotides line up with TRBD1. This CDR3 has 15 residues. Trimming cost V 4 bases and J 11 bases; bases outside gene matches: 8. Germline CDR1 is SGHKS and CDR2 is YYEKEE (reference sequence). This chain's CDR3 is CASSLGQGAVTPLHF. CDR3 coding DNA: TGTGCCAGCAGCCTAGGACAGGGGGCGGTTACACCCCTCCACTTT. The complete variable domain, with remaining parts taken from reference TRBV5-5 and TRBJ1-6, reads DAGVTQSPTHLIKTRGQQVTLRCSPISGHKSVSWYQQVLGQGPQFIFQYYEKEERGRGNFPDRFSARQFPNYSSELNVNALLLGDSALYLCASSLGQGAVTPLHFGNGTRLTVT.

This rearrangement joins TRBV9 to TRBJ1-1; TRBD1 aligns across 7 bases. Germline V gene lookup returns CDR1 SGDLS and CDR2 YYNGEE. After removal of 0 bases from V and 3 bases from J, the junction contained 5 bases not matched to a gene. This CDR3 spans 15 amino acids. The chain's CDR3 is CASSVGQGQDTEAFF. For the CDR3, the DNA is TGTGCCAGCAGCGTAGGACAGGGTCAGGACACTGAAGCTTTCTTT.

This clone occurred a few times. The rearrangement uses TRBV4-1 and TRBJ2-1; 10 bases fit TRBD1. Losses at the gene ends were 4 bases for V and 8 bases for J; bases not matched to a gene: 8. This CDR3 comprises 15 residues. CDR1 and CDR2 from the germline V gene are MGHRA and YSYEKL. The chain's CDR3 is CASSPSGQGFYEQFF. CDR3 bases: TGCGCCAGCAGCCCCTCGGGACAGGGGTTCTATGAGCAGTTCTTC.

The chain has TRBV5-5 and TRBJ1-3; D unresolved. The CDR3 extends over 15 amino acids. V dropped 0 bases and J dropped 0 bases, with 7 bases sitting between them. Germline-derived CDR1 and CDR2 are SGHKS and YYEKEE (reference sequence). The DNA for the CDR3 is TGTGCCAGCAGCTTGGCTCCCTACTCTGGAAACACCATATATTTT. Protein: CASSLAPYSGNTIYF.

The rearrangement joins TRBV7-9 to TRBJ1-1, with 8 bases fitting TRBD1. Germline V lookup: CDR1 SEHNR, CDR2 FQNEAQ (reference sequence). The V segment lost 3 bases and the J segment 0 bases; nucleotides outside the gene matches: 3. The CDR3 spans 15 residues. CDR3 sequence: CASSFPTGVNTEAFF. The CDR3 DNA follows: TGTGCCAGCAGCTTCCCGACAGGGGTGAACACTGAAGCTTTCTTT.

This sequence joins TRBV7-3 and TRBJ2-3; 8 positions agree with TRBD2. This CDR3 contains 16 residues. Germline assignment: CDR1 SGHTA and CDR2 FQGTGA. The J segment lost 3 bases and the V segment lost 2 bases, leaving 7 bases of the junction unmatched. As DNA, the CDR3 is TGTGCCAGCAGCTTAGGGACCGGACTAGCAACAGATACGCAGTATTTT. It yields the protein CASSLGTGLATDTQYF.

The chain combines TRBV5-4 with TRBJ1-3; the D gene is possibly TRBD1 (5 bases). The V and J ends lost 7 bases and 1 base respectively, with 15 bases between them. This CDR3 has 15 amino acids. Germline V gives CDR1 SGHNT, CDR2 YYREEE (reference sequence). The CDR3 DNA follows: TGTGCCAGCGGTGTTTGGGGGGGTTCTGGAAACACCATATATTTT. Its protein product is CASGVWGGSGNTIYF.